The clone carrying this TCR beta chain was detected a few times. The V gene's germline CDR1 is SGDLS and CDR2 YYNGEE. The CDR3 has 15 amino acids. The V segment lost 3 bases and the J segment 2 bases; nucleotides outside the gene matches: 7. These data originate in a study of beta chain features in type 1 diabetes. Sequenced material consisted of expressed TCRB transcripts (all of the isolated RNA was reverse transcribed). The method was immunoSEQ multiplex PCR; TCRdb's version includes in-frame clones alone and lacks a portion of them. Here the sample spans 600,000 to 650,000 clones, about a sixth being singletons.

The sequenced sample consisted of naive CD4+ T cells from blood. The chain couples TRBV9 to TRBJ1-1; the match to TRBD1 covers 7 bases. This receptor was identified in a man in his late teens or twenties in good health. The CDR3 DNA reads TGTGCCAGCAGCGCCAGGGACAGCCCCAACACTGAAGCTTTCTTT. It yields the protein CASSARDSPNTEAFF.